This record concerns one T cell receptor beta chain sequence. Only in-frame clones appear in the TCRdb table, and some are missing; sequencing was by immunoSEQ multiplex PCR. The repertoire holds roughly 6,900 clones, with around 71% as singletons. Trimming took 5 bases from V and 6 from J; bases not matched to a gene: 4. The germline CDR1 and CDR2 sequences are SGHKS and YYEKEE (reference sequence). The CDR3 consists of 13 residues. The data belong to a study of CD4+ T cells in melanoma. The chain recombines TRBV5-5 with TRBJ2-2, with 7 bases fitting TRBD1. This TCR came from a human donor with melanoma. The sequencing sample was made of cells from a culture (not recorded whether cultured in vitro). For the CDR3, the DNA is TGTGCCAGCAGTTCTACAGGGGCCGGGGAGCTGTTTTTT. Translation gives CASSSTGAGELFF.